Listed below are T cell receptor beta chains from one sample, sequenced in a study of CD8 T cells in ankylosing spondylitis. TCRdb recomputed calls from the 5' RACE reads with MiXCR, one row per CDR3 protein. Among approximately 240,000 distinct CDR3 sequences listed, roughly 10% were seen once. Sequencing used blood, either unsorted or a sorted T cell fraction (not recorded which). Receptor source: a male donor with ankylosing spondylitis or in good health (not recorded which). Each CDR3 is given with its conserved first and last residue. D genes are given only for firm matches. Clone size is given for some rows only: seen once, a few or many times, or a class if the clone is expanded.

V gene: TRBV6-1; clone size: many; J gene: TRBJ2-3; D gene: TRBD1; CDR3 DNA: TGTGCCAGCAGTCCTGATACAAACCCCGGGACAGCCTCAGATACGCAGTATTTT; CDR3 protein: CASSPDTNPGTASDTQYF
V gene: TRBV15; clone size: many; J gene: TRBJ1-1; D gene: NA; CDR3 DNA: TGTGCCACCAGCACCCGACAGGTTCCTACCCCTGAAGCTTTCTTT; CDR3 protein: CATSTRQVPTPEAFF
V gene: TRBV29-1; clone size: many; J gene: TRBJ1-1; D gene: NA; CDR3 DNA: TGCAGCGTTGGGCAGTCGAACACTGAAGCTTTCTTT; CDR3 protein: CSVGQSNTEAFF
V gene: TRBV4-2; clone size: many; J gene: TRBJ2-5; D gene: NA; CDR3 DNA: TGTGCCAGCAGCCAAGAGACTAGTTTTCAACCGCCTTTTCTCCACCCAAAAGAGACCCAGTACTTC; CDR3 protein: CASSQETSFQPPFLHPKETQYF
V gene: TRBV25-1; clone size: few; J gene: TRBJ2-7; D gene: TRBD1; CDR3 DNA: TGTGCCACCCGGACAGGGGGGGCTAGCGTCTGGTGTTTC; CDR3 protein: CATRTGGASVWCF
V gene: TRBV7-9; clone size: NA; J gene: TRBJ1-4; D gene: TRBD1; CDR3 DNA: TGTGCCAGCAGCTTTAGACAGGGGAGTGGGAGTGAAAAACTGTTTTTT; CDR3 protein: CASSFRQGSGSEKLFF
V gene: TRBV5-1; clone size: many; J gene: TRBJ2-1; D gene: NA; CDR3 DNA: TGCGCCAGCAGCTCGGCGGAGCAGGGATACAATGAGCAGTTCTTC; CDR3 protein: CASSSAEQGYNEQFF
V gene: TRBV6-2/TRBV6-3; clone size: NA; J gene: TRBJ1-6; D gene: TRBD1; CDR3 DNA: TGTGCCAGCAGTTACCGGACAGGGTTAAATTCACCCCTCCACTTT; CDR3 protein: CASSYRTGLNSPLHF
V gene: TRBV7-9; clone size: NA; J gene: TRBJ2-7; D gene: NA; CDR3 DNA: TGTGCCAGCAGTTTTCACTCCGAGCAGTACTTC; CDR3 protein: CASSFHSEQYF
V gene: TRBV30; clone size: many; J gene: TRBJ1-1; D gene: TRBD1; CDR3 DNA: TGTGCCTGGAGTGGACAGGGGAACACTGAAGCTTTCTTT; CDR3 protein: CAWSGQGNTEAFF
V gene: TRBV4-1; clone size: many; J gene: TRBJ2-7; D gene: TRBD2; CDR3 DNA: TGCGCCAGCAGCCAAGCTCCGGGACTAGCGGACTCCTACGAGCAGTACTTC; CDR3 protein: CASSQAPGLADSYEQYF
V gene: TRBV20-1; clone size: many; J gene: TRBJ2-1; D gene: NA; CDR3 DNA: TGCAGTGCATCCGGGACGGCTAACAATGAGCAGTTCTTC; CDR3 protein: CSASGTANNEQFF
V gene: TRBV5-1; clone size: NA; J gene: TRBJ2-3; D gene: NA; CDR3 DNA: TGCGCCAGCAGCTTGGATGGGTTCCAAGATACGCAGTATTTT; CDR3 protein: CASSLDGFQDTQYF
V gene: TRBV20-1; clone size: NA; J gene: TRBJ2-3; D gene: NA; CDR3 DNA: TGCAGTGCTGGGAAGGTCGCAGATACGCAGTATTTT; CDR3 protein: CSAGKVADTQYF
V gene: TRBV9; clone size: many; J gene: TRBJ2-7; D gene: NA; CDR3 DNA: TGTGCCAGCAGCGTAGCTCCAGGGAAGTCATACGAGCAGTACTTC; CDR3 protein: CASSVAPGKSYEQYF
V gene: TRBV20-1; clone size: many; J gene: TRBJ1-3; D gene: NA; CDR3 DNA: TGCAGTGCTAGACAATCGGGGCCCTCTGGAAACACCATATATTTT; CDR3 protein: CSARQSGPSGNTIYF
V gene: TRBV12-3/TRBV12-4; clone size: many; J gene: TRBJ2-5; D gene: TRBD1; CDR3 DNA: TGTGCCAGCAGGGGGACAGCTAAGGGGGAACAAGAGACCCAGTACTTC; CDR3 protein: CASRGTAKGEQETQYF
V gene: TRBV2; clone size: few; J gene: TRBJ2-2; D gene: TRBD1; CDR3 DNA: TGTGCCAGCAGGCCCAACAGGGGAAACACCGGGGAGCTGTTTTTT; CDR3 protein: CASRPNRGNTGELFF
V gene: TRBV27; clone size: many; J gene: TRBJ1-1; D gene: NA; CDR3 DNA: TGTGCCAGCAGTTCCTACGCCCCTCGGAACACTGAAGCTTTCTTT; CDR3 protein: CASSSYAPRNTEAFF
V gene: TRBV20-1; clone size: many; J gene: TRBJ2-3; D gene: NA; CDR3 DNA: TGCAGTGCTAGAGAAGGGAGGTCGCCAGATACGCAGTATTTT; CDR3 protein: CSAREGRSPDTQYF
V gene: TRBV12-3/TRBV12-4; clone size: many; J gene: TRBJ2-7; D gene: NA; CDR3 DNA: TGTGCCAGCAGTTCAGAGAGGGAGCAGTACTTC; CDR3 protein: CASSSEREQYF
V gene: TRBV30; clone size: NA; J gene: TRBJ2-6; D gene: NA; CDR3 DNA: TGTGCCTGGAGTGTACTCCCGAGACATGGACAAGACAGTACTGGGGCCAACGTCCTGACTTTC; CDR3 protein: CAWSVLPRHGQDSTGANVLTF
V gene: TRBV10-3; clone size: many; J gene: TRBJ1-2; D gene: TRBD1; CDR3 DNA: TGTGCCATCAGTGAGGGGACAGGGACCTCCGTCTATGGCTACACCTTC; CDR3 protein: CAISEGTGTSVYGYTF
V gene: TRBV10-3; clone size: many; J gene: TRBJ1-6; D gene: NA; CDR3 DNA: TGTGCCATCAGCCATACAGGGCCGAATAATTCACCCCTCCACTTT; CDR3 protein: CAISHTGPNNSPLHF
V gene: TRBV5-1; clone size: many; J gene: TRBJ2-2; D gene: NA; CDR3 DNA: TGCGCCAGCAGCTTGGGGGGGACGAACACCGGGGAGCTGTTTTTT; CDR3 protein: CASSLGGTNTGELFF
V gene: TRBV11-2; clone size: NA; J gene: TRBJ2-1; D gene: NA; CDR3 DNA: TGTGCCAGCAGCTCCGGACTAGGGGGCCCCAGCTCCTACAATGAGCAGTTCTTC; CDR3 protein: CASSSGLGGPSSYNEQFF
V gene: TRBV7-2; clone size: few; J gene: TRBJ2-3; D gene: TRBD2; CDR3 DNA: TGTGCCAGCAGCCCGGGACTAGCCGAAGCAGATACGCAGTATTTT; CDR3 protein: CASSPGLAEADTQYF
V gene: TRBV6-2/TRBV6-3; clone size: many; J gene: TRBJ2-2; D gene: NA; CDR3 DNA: TGTGCCAGCAGTAACGGGCTGAACACCGGGGAGCTGTTTTTT; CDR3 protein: CASSNGLNTGELFF